This T cell receptor (beta chain) stems from a study of blood T cell repertoires in COVID-19. Study as a whole: The study drew acute and convalescent COVID-19 samples from the United States, Italy and Spain. T cells, B-cell-depleted T cells, or PBMCs supplied cDNA or gDNA.

TCRdb keeps only in-frame clones here, not all; method: immunoSEQ multiplex PCR. The sample contains about 320,000 clones, about 83% of which appear only once. This clone was counted only a few times. Germline-derived CDR1 and CDR2 are MNHEY and SVGAGI. Deletions cut 6 bases from V and 0 bases from J, with 14 bases between. The CDR3 consists of 15 residues. The receptor was derived from a woman aged 45 to 65 with acute or convalescent COVID-19. Material for sequencing was peripheral blood. The chain carries TRBV6-5 and TRBJ2-5; D possibly corresponds to TRBD1 (6 bases). CDR3 residues: CASRGHLSYQETQYF. The CDR3, as DNA: TGTGCCAGCAGGGGACATCTTTCGTACCAAGAGACCCAGTACTTC.